What follows are 12 T cell receptor beta chains derived from one specimen sequenced in a study of PD-1 blockade in classical Hodgkin lymphoma. Time point meaning: cycle 4 day 1 (C4D1), after less than 7 weeks of nivolumab. Each and every patient relapsed after autologous stem cell transplantation, and patients got differing brentuximab vedotin exposure. The assay was immunoSEQ multiplex PCR, and TCRdb's table has in-frame clones only and misses some. Of roughly 56,000 clones listed, about 90% are singletons. This sample comprised peripheral blood mononuclear cells (PBMCs), obtained before the fourth cycle of nivolumab. The receptors stem from a human donor with classical Hodgkin lymphoma.

The V call is TRBV5-6, the J call TRBJ2-5; 8 positions match TRBD1. This CDR3 is built from 14 residues. Losses at the gene ends were 4 bases for V and 1 base for J; bases not matched to a gene: 3. Germline loops: CDR1 SGHDT, CDR2 YYEEEE. CDR3 sequence (DNA): TGTGCCAGCAGCCGACAGGGGTTCCAAGAGACCCAGTACTTC. This sequence encodes CASSRQGFQETQYF.

As for this clone: Other DNA sequences from this sample encode an identical CDR3 as well. This chain links TRBV7-8 with TRBJ1-3, with no clear D. Germline values: CDR1 SGHVS, CDR2 FQNEAQ. V gave up 2 bases and J gave up 4 bases, with 3 bases separating them. The CDR3 runs 12 residues. The CDR3 DNA follows: TGTGCCAGCAGCTTATCGGGAAACACCATATATTTT. Its protein product is CASSLSGNTIYF.

The V call is TRBV5-1, the J call TRBJ2-1, with 9 positions matching TRBD1. V trimming: 0 bases; J trimming: 12 bases; junction bases outside the gene matches: 13. The CDR3 spans 16 residues. Germline assignment: CDR1 SGHRS and CDR2 YFSETQ. CDR3 in amino acids: CASSLGSSGQGVSQFF. The CDR3 DNA reads as TGCGCCAGCAGCTTGGGGAGCTCGGGACAGGGAGTGTCGCAGTTCTTC.

V usage is TRBV11-2 and J usage is TRBJ2-1; the match to TRBD1 covers 8 bases. The V segment lost 1 base and the J segment 5 bases; nucleotides outside the gene matches: 10. The CDR3 spans 17 residues. In germline, CDR1 is SGHAT, CDR2 FQNNGV. The CDR3 region has the DNA TGTGCCAGCAGCTTAGGAGGGCGGACAGGGAGTCACAATGAGCAGTTCTTC. Translated, it gives CASSLGGRTGSHNEQFF.

CDR3 nucleotides: TGTGCCAGCAGCCACCGGGGGGCCGGCTACGAGCAGTACTTC. As protein: CASSHRGAGYEQYF. This rearrangement joins TRBV7-9 to TRBJ2-7, with a tentative D call TRBD2 (7 bases). Trimming cost V 5 bases and J 3 bases, with 14 bases left between them. The germline V gene encodes CDR1 SEHNR and CDR2 FQNEAQ (reference sequence). The CDR3 runs to 14 residues. Full variable domain (outside the CDR3, taken from reference TRBV7-9 and TRBJ2-7): DTGVSQNPRHKITKRGQNVTFRCDPISEHNRLYWYRQTLGQGPEFLTYFQNEAQLEKSRLLSDRFSAERPKGSFSTLEIQRTEQGDSAMYLCASSHRGAGYEQYFGPGTRLTVT.

The chain is built from TRBV7-9 and TRBJ1-2, with D perhaps matching TRBD1 (5 bases). The V end lost 4 bases, the J end lost 6 bases, and 15 bases lay between the germline ends. The CDR3 has 14 amino acids. Germline V lookup: CDR1 SEHNR, CDR2 FQNEAQ (reference sequence). CDR3 DNA: TGTGCCAGCAGCTCCCGGGCAGGGAGCGATGGCTACACCTTC. Translated: CASSSRAGSDGYTF.

The genes are TRBV28 and TRBJ2-3, with D perhaps matching TRBD2 (6 bases). V lost 3 bases to trimming and J lost 2 bases, with 9 bases between them. The CDR3 covers 14 residues. The germline gives CDR1 MDHEN, CDR2 SYDVKM. In DNA, the CDR3 is TGTGCCAGCAGTTTTACTAGCCTCACAGATACGCAGTATTTT. Amino acid sequence: CASSFTSLTDTQYF.

The chain couples TRBV7-6 to TRBJ1-6, with D maybe TRBD1 (6 bases). CDR1 and CDR2 from the germline V gene are SGHVS and FNYEAQ. The CDR3 sequence is 15 residues long. The germline V and J ends were trimmed by 1 base and 5 bases, with 9 bases remaining between them. For the CDR3, the DNA is TGTGCCAGCAGCTTAGATCCAGGGGATAATTCACCCCTCCACTTT. It encodes CASSLDPGDNSPLHF.

The chain has TRBV28 and TRBJ2-5, with 8 nucleotides matching TRBD2. The CDR3 has 17 amino acids. With 1 base clipped from V and 4 bases from J, the junction kept 11 bases outside the gene matches. Germline V gene data show CDR1 as MDHEN and CDR2 as SYDVKM. The CDR3 DNA reads as TGTGCCAGCAGTTTATCGTCCAGCGGGGGACACATAGAGACCCAGTACTTC. Its translation: CASSLSSSGGHIETQYF.

The chain uses TRBV5-1 and TRBJ2-7; a weak D match, TRBD2 (6 bases). The CDR3 is 14 residues long. Trimming shortened V by 2 bases and J by 5 bases, and 14 bases separated the two germline ends. The germline CDR1 and CDR2 sequences are SGHRS and YFSETQ. The CDR3 loop reads CASSLAGRVNEQYF. The CDR3 nucleotides read TGCGCCAGCAGCTTAGCGGGCAGGGTGAACGAGCAGTACTTC. The full variable domain, with the rest looked up from reference TRBV5-1 and TRBJ2-7, is KAGVTQTPRYLIKTRGQQVTLSCSPISGHRSVSWYQQTPGQGLQFLFEYFSETQRNKGNFPGRFSGRQFSNSRSEMNVSTLELGDSALYLCASSLAGRVNEQYFGPGTRLTVT.

This clone was seen only once. This chain connects TRBV28 to TRBJ1-4; perhaps TRBD1 as D (6 bases). The CDR3 covers 14 residues. Germline V CDR1 and CDR2: MDHEN, SYDVKM. Between the trimmed V and J ends, which lost 8 bases and 8 bases, there was a span of 18 bases. CDR3 bases: TGTGCCAGCCATGTACAGGGTTTAGGGGAAAAACTGTTTTTT. This sequence encodes CASHVQGLGEKLFF.

V usage is TRBV13 and J usage is TRBJ2-1, with 9 nucleotides matching TRBD1. V dropped 5 bases and J dropped 0; count of bases not matched to a gene: 5. Germline V gives CDR1 PRHDT, CDR2 FYEKMQ (reference sequence). The CDR3 consists of 16 residues. CDR3 residues: CASSGQGRSSYNEQFF. DNA for the CDR3: TGTGCCAGCAGCGGACAGGGGCGAAGCTCCTACAATGAGCAGTTCTTC.